A selection of T cell receptor beta chains follows, all from one sample in a study of cytomegalovirus exposure and HLA in healthy donors. Clones were read by immunoSEQ multiplex PCR, and TCRdb kept only the in-frame ones, dropping some. This repertoire shows around 130,000 clones, around 70% found once; its top ten account for around 2.1%. Input material: PBMCs. The origin of the receptors is a middle-aged woman in good health and CMV-seropositive. Each CDR3 is given with its conserved first and last residue. The D gene is left open where the match is weak.

V: TRBV5-6; D: TRBD1; J: TRBJ1-5; DNA: TGTGCCAGCAGCTTGGCAGGGGGCGGTAATCAGCCCCAGCATTTT; CDR3: CASSLAGGGNQPQHF
V: TRBV5-5; D: TRBD1; J: TRBJ2-3; DNA: TGTGCCAGCAGCAAAGGGGACAGGGAGGGGACAGATACGCAGTATTTT; CDR3: CASSKGDREGTDTQYF
V: TRBV7-9; D: NA; J: TRBJ2-5; DNA: TGTGCCAGCAGCCGGCCGACAGGGAGGGAGACCCAGTACTTC; CDR3: CASSRPTGRETQYF
V: TRBV11-3; D: NA; J: TRBJ2-7; DNA: TGTGCCAGCAGCCCCTCGGGGAAGGGCGAGCAGTACTTC; CDR3: CASSPSGKGEQYF
V: TRBV18; D: NA; J: TRBJ2-5; DNA: TGTGCCAGCTCACTAGAAGAGACCCAGTACTTC; CDR3: CASSLEETQYF
V: TRBV11-3; D: TRBD1; J: TRBJ1-5; DNA: TGTGCCAAACTAGACAGGGGGGGTCTTGGCAATCAGCCCCAGCATTTT; CDR3: CAKLDRGGLGNQPQHF
V: TRBV7-9; D: TRBD1; J: TRBJ1-2; DNA: TGTGCCAGCAGCTTCAACAGGGGAGGCTATGGCTACACCTTC; CDR3: CASSFNRGGYGYTF
V: TRBV7-9; D: TRBD1; J: TRBJ1-1; DNA: TGTGCCAGCAGCTTAATATCCGGGACAGGGGGGAACACTGAAGCTTTCTTT; CDR3: CASSLISGTGGNTEAFF
V: TRBV28; D: NA; J: TRBJ2-7; DNA: TGTGCCAGCAGTTTCAGGGGAAGTATCGACGAGCAGTACTTC; CDR3: CASSFRGSIDEQYF
V: TRBV19; D: NA; J: TRBJ2-1; DNA: TGTGCCAGTAGTATAGAAGGTACGCAGGGTTCTGAGCAGTTCTTC; CDR3: CASSIEGTQGSEQFF
V: TRBV7-3; D: NA; J: TRBJ1-5; DNA: TGTGCCAGCGCATTGGGACATCTTCAGCCCCAGCATTTT; CDR3: CASALGHLQPQHF
V: TRBV5-5; D: NA; J: TRBJ1-1; DNA: TGTGCCAGCAGCTCGGAACAGGGAAGGTTGAGAGTCACTGAAGCTTTCTTT; CDR3: CASSSEQGRLRVTEAFF
V: TRBV29-1; D: NA; J: TRBJ2-5; DNA: TGCAGCGTACGACACCTCCAAGAGACCCAGTACTTC; CDR3: CSVRHLQETQYF